This T cell receptor beta chain was captured in a study of shared clonotypes between healthy human individuals. Study-level information: Three plates each covered CD4 naive and memory; CD8 naive two, CD8 memory one. Overall study findings and caveats: A limitation of the genetic and exposure-history diversity represented arose from few donors. Depth was large, yet rarefaction showed that sorted-subset sequencing was incomplete.

In the case of this clone: Its antigen remains unknown.

Profiling relied on immunoSEQ multiplex PCR, and the TCRdb table lists in-frame clones only, not all of them. There are roughly 2.2 million clones in the sample; around 90% occur only once, and 0.3% to 0.4% lies in the top ten. Caucasian adults living in Nashville, Tennessee, provided all samples. The germline gives CDR1 LNHDA, CDR2 SQIVND (reference sequence). The CDR3 totals 16 residues. The V end lost 3 bases, the J end lost 1 base, and 13 bases lay between the germline ends. The sequencing sample was made of naive CD4+ T cells from PBMCs. This sample's subset: CD45RA+ positively selected. The TCR comes from a man younger than 30 in good health. Some clones in this sample may be carry-over from other donors' samples. J is TRBJ1-3 and V is TRBV19, with no clear D. CDR3 sequence: CASSIFSGVSGNTIYF. CDR3 DNA: TGTGCCAGTAGTATCTTTTCTGGGGTTTCTGGAAACACCATATATTTT.